Shown below are 3 T cell receptor beta chains from a single sample sequenced in a study of CD8 T cells in ankylosing spondylitis. Antigen specificity for these receptors is unknown. Points from the study as a whole: Seemingly distinctive of ankylosing spondylitis blood was a TCR beta motif formed by eight highly homologous variants.

TCRdb re-analysed the 5' RACE reads in MiXCR, keeping a single row per CDR3 protein. The data show about 800,000 distinct CDR3 sequences, about 10% seen once. The sample comprised blood, either unsorted or a sorted T cell fraction (not recorded which). These receptors originate from a male donor with ankylosing spondylitis.

This clonotype was counted ten times or more. The chain has TRBV5-1 and TRBJ1-2; the match to TRBD1 covers 7 bases. The CDR3 sequence is 13 residues long. Germline trimming cut 5 bases from V and 4 bases from J; bases unmatched to any gene: 5. Germline V gives CDR1 SGHRS, CDR2 YFSETQ. The CDR3 sequence: CASSSGTAYGYTF. The DNA for the CDR3 is TGCGCCAGCAGTTCCGGGACAGCCTATGGCTACACCTTC.

The table lists this clonotype with a few counts. V and J are TRBV20-1 and TRBJ1-4; no clear D gene. This CDR3 spans 13 amino acids. The germline V and J ends were trimmed by 3 bases and 4 bases, with 9 bases remaining between them. In germline, CDR1 is DFQATT, CDR2 SNEGSKA (reference sequence). The CDR3 protein is CSASMGNNEKLFF. The DNA of the CDR3 is TGCAGTGCTAGTATGGGAAATAATGAAAAACTGTTTTTT.

Remarks on this clonotype: Since a much larger clone is just one base distant, this may be a read error. DNA for the CDR3: TGCAGTGCCCAAAGCATGACTAGCGGCCTTGAGCAGTTCTTC. Its translation: CSAQSMTSGLEQFF. The chain links TRBV20-1 to TRBJ2-1, with 9 bases that match TRBD2. The CDR3 consists of 14 residues. Trimming took 6 bases from V and 9 from J; bases not matched to a gene: 12. Germline lookup yields CDR1 DFQATT and CDR2 SNEGSKA (reference sequence).